A selection of T cell receptor beta chains follows, all from one sample in a study of human T cells and chemical hapten exposure. Via MiXCR, TCRdb re-called the RACE reads, giving one row per CDR3 protein. This table has approximately 97,000 distinct CDR3 sequences, about 8.8% appearing once. Sequencing was performed on whole blood. The receptors shown here come from a female donor in good health. Some clones in this sample may be carry-over from other donors' samples. Both conserved end residues are part of each CDR3. A D gene is named only where the DNA matches it firmly. A clone size is listed for some rows: how often the clone was seen (once, few, many), or a class if it is expanded.

NA NA TRBJ1-1 TRBV5-5 TGTGCCAGCAGCTCCCAACAGGAAACCATGAACACTGAAGCTTTCTTT CASSSQQETMNTEAFF
TRBD2 many TRBJ2-5 TRBV29-1 TGCAGCGTGGAAAGCGGGAATCGACAAGAGACCCAGTACTTC CSVESGNRQETQYF
NA many TRBJ2-3 TRBV9 TGTGCCAGCAGCGCGAGACAGCTAGCTAGCACAGATACGCAGTATTTT CASSARQLASTDTQYF
NA few TRBJ2-1 TRBV6-4 TGTGCCAGCAGCAAGGAACAGTACAATGAGCAGTTCTTC CASSKEQYNEQFF
NA few TRBJ2-1 TRBV21-1 TGTGCCACTGGCGGGACAGTTTACAATGAGCAGTTCTTC CATGGTVYNEQFF
NA NA TRBJ1-5 TRBV19 TGTGCCAGTAGTATATCGGCCTCCCGAAATAGCAATCAGCCCCAGCATTTT CASSISASRNSNQPQHF
TRBD2 NA TRBJ2-7 TRBV7-2 TGTGCCAGCAGCCCGGGACTAGCGTTCCCCTACGAGCAGTACTTC CASSPGLAFPYEQYF
TRBD2 few TRBJ2-7 TRBV27 TGTGCCAGCAGTTTATGGACTAGCGGGAGTGGAGTGCAGTACTTC CASSLWTSGSGVQYF
NA NA TRBJ1-6 TRBV9 TGTGCCAGCAGCGTTGGGGGCAGCGGTTCACCCCTCCACTTT CASSVGGSGSPLHF
NA NA TRBJ2-6 TRBV5-1 TGCGCCACAACGCCGGGACTCCCGCTCTCTGGGGCCAACGTCCTGACTTTC CATTPGLPLSGANVLTF
NA few TRBJ2-7 TRBV25-1 TGTGCCAGCAGTGTACCGGGACAAGGCCCCTATGAGCAGTACTTC CASSVPGQGPYEQYF
NA many TRBJ1-1 TRBV28 TGTGCCAGCAGTCTCCCCGCGTTGGACACTGAAGCTTTCTTT CASSLPALDTEAFF
NA few TRBJ1-2 TRBV7-2 TGTGCCAGCAGCTTAGGTCTTGTTGAGGGATCCAATGGCTACACCTTC CASSLGLVEGSNGYTF
NA few TRBJ2-3 TRBV11-2 TGTGCCAGCAGCTCAAGGGCAGGGCCCACAGATACGCAGTATTTT CASSSRAGPTDTQYF
NA few TRBJ2-3 TRBV14 TGTGCCAGCAGCCAAGGAGAATGGAAACCTAGCACAGATACGCAGTATTTT CASSQGEWKPSTDTQYF
NA few TRBJ2-5 TRBV28 TGTGCCAGCACAACCGCTCAAGAGACCCAGTACTTC CASTTAQETQYF
NA NA TRBJ2-5 TRBV7-3 TGTGCCAGCAGCCCCCGGGAGTGTGTAGAGACCCAGTACTTC CASSPRECVETQYF
TRBD1 NA TRBJ2-1 TRBV3-1 TGTGCCAGCAGCCCCCTTCCCGGACAGGGGGGTAATGAGCAGTTCTTC CASSPLPGQGGNEQFF
NA few TRBJ1-5 TRBV2 TGTGCCAGCAGTGAAGGACAGGATCAGCCCCAGCATTTT CASSEGQDQPQHF
TRBD2 many TRBJ2-2 TRBV28 TGTGCCAGCACTCCCGGGGGGAGTGCGAACACCGGGGAGCTGTTTTTT CASTPGGSANTGELFF
NA NA TRBJ2-5 TRBV19 TGTGCCAGCCGCGGACCGAATCAAGAGACCCAGTACTTC CASRGPNQETQYF
NA many TRBJ1-1 TRBV2 TGTGCCAGCAGTGAGGTCGAGAACACTGAAGCTTTCTTT CASSEVENTEAFF
NA few TRBJ1-5 TRBV7-8 TGTGCCAGCAGCCCAGAGGGGGTGGAGGCAAGCAATCAGCCCCAGCATTTT CASSPEGVEASNQPQHF
NA few TRBJ2-1 TRBV7-9 TGTGCCAGCAGCAATCAAAGGAGCGCTACTACAATAGAGCAGTTCTTC CASSNQRSATTIEQFF
TRBD2 NA TRBJ2-7 TRBV7-9 TGTGCCAGCAGCGAATCTAGCGGAGGCCGGGAGCAGTACTTC CASSESSGGREQYF
NA few TRBJ2-1 TRBV2 TGTGCCAGCAGGAGGCGGGGCGATGGTGAGCAGTTCTTC CASRRRGDGEQFF
TRBD2 NA TRBJ2-1 TRBV7-9 TGTGCCTCCGGGACTACCCTCAATGAGCAGTTCTTC CASGTTLNEQFF
NA many TRBJ2-3 TRBV27 TGTGCCAGCAGTTTTTACAGGGACACAGATACGCAGTATTTT CASSFYRDTDTQYF
TRBD2 NA TRBJ2-3 TRBV5-1 TGCGCCAGCAGCTCGGTGACTAGCGGGTATACTAGCACAGATACGCAGTATTTT CASSSVTSGYTSTDTQYF
TRBD1 many TRBJ2-7 TRBV5-1 TGCGCCAGCAGTTCCACCGGGACAGGGGACTACGAGCAGTACTTC CASSSTGTGDYEQYF
NA few TRBJ2-3 TRBV5-6 TGTGCCAGCAGCTTGGAAGGCTGGCGAAGTCGGGCAGATACGCAGTATTTT CASSLEGWRSRADTQYF
NA few TRBJ1-5 TRBV5-1 TGCGCCAGCAGCTTGGGGACACCCAATCAGCCCCAGCATTTT CASSLGTPNQPQHF
NA many TRBJ1-1 TRBV6-6 TGTGCCAGCACTCACAGCACTGAAGCTTTCTTT CASTHSTEAFF
TRBD1 NA TRBJ1-2 TRBV12-3/TRBV12-4 TGTGCCAGCAGGCAATTCGACAGGGGGAAGGGAGGCTACACCTTC CASRQFDRGKGGYTF
TRBD2 NA TRBJ2-1 TRBV5-1 TGCGCCAGCAGCTTGCATGCGGGAGGAACCTACAATGAGCAGTTCTTC CASSLHAGGTYNEQFF
TRBD2 NA TRBJ2-7 TRBV12-3/TRBV12-4 TGTGCCAGCAGTTTTATGGTAGCGGGCACGGGGGCCTACGAGCAGTACTTC CASSFMVAGTGAYEQYF
NA few TRBJ1-1 TRBV6-2/TRBV6-3 TGTGCCAGCAGCCTGGGACAAAAAACCGGGGCTTTCTTT CASSLGQKTGAFF
NA NA TRBJ1-1 TRBV12-3/TRBV12-4 TGTGCCAGCAGTTTTGGGGGGCCCTACACTGAAGCTTTCTTT CASSFGGPYTEAFF
TRBD2 many TRBJ2-3 TRBV20-1 TGCAGTGCTATAGCGGGAGGCACAGATACGCAGTATTTT CSAIAGGTDTQYF
TRBD1 few TRBJ1-2 TRBV14 TGTGCCAGCAGCCCCTCAACCGGGACAGGGGAGGAGTATGGCTACACCTTC CASSPSTGTGEEYGYTF
TRBD1 NA TRBJ2-1 TRBV28 TGTGCCAGCACACCCGTCACAGGGGCCTCCTACAATGAGCAGTTCTTC CASTPVTGASYNEQFF
NA many TRBJ1-4 TRBV20-1 TGCAGTGCTAGAACAGCGGGTACAACTAATGAAAAACTGTTTTTT CSARTAGTTNEKLFF
NA NA TRBJ2-1 TRBV6-5 TGTGCCAGCAGCCTAGTCAGCGGTTACTCCTACAATGAGCAGTTCTTC CASSLVSGYSYNEQFF
NA NA TRBJ2-3 TRBV19 TGTGCCAGTAGTATAGGACAGAGCACAGATACGCAGTATTTT CASSIGQSTDTQYF
NA few TRBJ1-2 TRBV20-1 TGCAGTGCTAGAGGCAGGACCTATGGCTACACCTTC CSARGRTYGYTF
NA many TRBJ1-1 TRBV5-1 TGCGCCAGCAGGTTCACCCAAAGTATGAACACTGAAGCTTTCTTT CASRFTQSMNTEAFF
TRBD2 NA TRBJ2-7 TRBV5-1 TGCGCCAGCAGTGCCCGGACTAGCGCCGAGCAGTACTTC CASSARTSAEQYF
NA NA TRBJ1-6 TRBV6-6 TGTGCCAGCAATCCAGGCCCTTTGGCAGGAAATTCACCCCTCCACTTT CASNPGPLAGNSPLHF
TRBD1 few TRBJ2-5 TRBV2 TGTGCCAGCACTGACAGGGTGGTGGGGGAGACCCAGTACTTC CASTDRVVGETQYF
NA many TRBJ1-3 TRBV29-1 TGCAGCGTTGAAAGCTCTGGAAACACCATATATTTT CSVESSGNTIYF
NA few TRBJ2-1 TRBV4-1 TGCGCCAGCAGCCAAGATCTTGGGACTGAGCAGTTCTTC CASSQDLGTEQFF
NA many TRBJ2-3 TRBV29-1 TGCAGCGTTGAGGGCAGGCGAGATAGCACAGATACGCAGTATTTT CSVEGRRDSTDTQYF
TRBD1 NA TRBJ1-1 TRBV29-1 TGCAGCGCCGACCGACAGGGGGCCTCTGAAGCTTTCTTT CSADRQGASEAFF
NA NA TRBJ2-3 TRBV5-1 TGCGCCAGCAGCTCCCCTGGGCTAGCCGGAGATACGCAGTATTTT CASSSPGLAGDTQYF
TRBD2 NA TRBJ2-5 TRBV27 TGTGCCAGCAGCCATGGGGGCGGGAGGGCCGAGACCCAGTACTTC CASSHGGGRAETQYF
NA few TRBJ2-2 TRBV12-3/TRBV12-4 TGTGCCAGCAGTCCCGACGGCGGGGAGCTGTTTTTT CASSPDGGELFF
NA NA TRBJ1-2 TRBV5-1 TGCGCCAGCAGCTTAACCGACACTGGCTACACCTTC CASSLTDTGYTF
TRBD2 many TRBJ2-7 TRBV2 TGTGCCAGCAGTGAAGTGGCGGGAGGGCCCCACGAGCAGTACTTC CASSEVAGGPHEQYF
TRBD2 many TRBJ2-2 TRBV20-1 TGCAGTGCTAGACTGGGCCCGGCGGGAGAGGGCACCGGGGAGCTGTTTTTT CSARLGPAGEGTGELFF